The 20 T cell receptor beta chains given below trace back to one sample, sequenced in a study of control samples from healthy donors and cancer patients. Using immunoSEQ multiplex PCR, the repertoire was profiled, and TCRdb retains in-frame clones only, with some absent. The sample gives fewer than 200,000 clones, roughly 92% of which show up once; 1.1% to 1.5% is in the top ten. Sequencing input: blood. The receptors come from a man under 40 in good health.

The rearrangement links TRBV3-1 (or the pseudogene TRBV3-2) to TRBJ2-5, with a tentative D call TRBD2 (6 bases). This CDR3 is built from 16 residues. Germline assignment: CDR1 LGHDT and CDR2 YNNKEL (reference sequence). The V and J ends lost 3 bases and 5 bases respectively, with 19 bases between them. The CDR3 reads CASSHYGTSEGETQYF. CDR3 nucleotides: TGTGCCAGCAGCCATTATGGGACTTCGGAGGGCGAGACCCAGTACTTC.

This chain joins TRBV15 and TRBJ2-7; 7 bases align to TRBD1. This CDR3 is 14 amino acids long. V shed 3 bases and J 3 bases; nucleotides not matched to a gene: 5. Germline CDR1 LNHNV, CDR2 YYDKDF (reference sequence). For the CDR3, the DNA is TGTGCCACCAGCAGTGCCGGGACAGACTACGAGCAGTACTTC. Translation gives CATSSAGTDYEQYF.

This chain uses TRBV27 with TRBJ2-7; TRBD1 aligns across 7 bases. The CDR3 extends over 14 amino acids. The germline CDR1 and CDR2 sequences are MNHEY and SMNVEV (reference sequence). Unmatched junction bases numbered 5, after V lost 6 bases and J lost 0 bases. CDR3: CASSLGDSSYEQYF. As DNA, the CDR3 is TGTGCCAGCAGCCTGGGGGACAGCTCCTACGAGCAGTACTTC.

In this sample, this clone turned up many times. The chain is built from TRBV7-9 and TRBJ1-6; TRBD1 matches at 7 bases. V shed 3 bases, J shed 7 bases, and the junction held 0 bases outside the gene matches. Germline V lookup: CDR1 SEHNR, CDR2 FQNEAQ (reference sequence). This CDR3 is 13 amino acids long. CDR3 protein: CASSLDRNSPLHF. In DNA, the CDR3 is TGTGCCAGCAGCTTGGACAGGAATTCACCCCTCCACTTT.

This CDR3 is CASSPLGTSGEQYF. The CDR3 DNA reads as TGTGCCAGCTCACCGTTAGGGACTAGCGGCGAGCAGTACTTC. The chain has TRBV18 and TRBJ2-7, with TRBD2 matching 11 bases. Germline V CDR1 and CDR2: KGHSH, LQKENI. The CDR3 contains 14 residues. V shed 3 bases and J 6 bases; nucleotides not matched to a gene: 4.

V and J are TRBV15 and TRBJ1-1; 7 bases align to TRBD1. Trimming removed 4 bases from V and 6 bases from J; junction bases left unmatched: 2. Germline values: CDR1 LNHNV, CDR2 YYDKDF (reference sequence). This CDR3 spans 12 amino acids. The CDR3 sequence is CATSIGQAEAFF. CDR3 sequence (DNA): TGTGCCACCAGCATAGGACAGGCTGAAGCTTTCTTT. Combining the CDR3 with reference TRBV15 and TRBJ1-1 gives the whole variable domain DAMVIQNPRYQVTQFGKPVTLSCSQTLNHNVMYWYQQKSSQAPKLLFHYYDKDFNNEADTPDNFQSRRPNTSFCFLDIRSPGLGDTAMYLCATSIGQAEAFFGQGTRLTVV.

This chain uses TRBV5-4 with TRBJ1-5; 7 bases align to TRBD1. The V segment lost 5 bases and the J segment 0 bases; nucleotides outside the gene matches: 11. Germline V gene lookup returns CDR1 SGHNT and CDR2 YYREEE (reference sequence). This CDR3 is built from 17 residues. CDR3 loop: CASRSWDRAYSNQPQHF. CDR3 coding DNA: TGTGCCAGCAGGTCGTGGGACAGAGCATATAGCAATCAGCCCCAGCATTTT.

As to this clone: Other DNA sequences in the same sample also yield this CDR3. The CDR3 coding sequence is TGTGCCAGCTCACCCCTAGCGGGAGAGACCCAGTACTTC. Translated, it gives CASSPLAGETQYF. The chain combines TRBV18 with TRBJ2-5; 8 bases line up with TRBD2. This CDR3 is built from 13 residues. J lost 4 bases, V lost 3 bases, and 1 base had no gene match. Germline V gene data show CDR1 as KGHSH and CDR2 as LQKENI.

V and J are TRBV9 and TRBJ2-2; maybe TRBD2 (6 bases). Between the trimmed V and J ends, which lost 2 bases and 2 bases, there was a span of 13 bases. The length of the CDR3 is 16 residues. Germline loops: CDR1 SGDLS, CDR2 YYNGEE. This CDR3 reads CASSVFGGRNTGELFF. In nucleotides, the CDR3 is TGTGCCAGCAGCGTTTTCGGGGGTCGAAACACCGGGGAGCTGTTTTTT.

The CDR3 DNA reads as TGTGCCTGGAGTACAGGTAGAAGGTTGGGCTACACCTTC. Encoded protein: CAWSTGRRLGYTF. The chain carries TRBV30 and TRBJ1-2, with a tentative D call TRBD1 (5 bases). This CDR3 is 13 amino acids long. Per the germline V gene, CDR1 is GTSNPN and CDR2 is SVGIG (reference sequence). V was pared by 2 bases and J by 8 bases, with 15 bases between.

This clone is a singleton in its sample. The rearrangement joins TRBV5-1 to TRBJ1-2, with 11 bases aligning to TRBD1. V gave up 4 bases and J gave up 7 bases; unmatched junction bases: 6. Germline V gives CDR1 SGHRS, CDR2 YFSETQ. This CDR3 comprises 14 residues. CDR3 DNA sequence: TGCGCCAGCAGCGTCGGACAGGGGGCAGGTGGCTACACCTTC. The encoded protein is CASSVGQGAGGYTF.

This CDR3 is CASGSRKNTEAFF. CDR3 DNA sequence: TGTGCTAGTGGTTCGCGGAAGAACACTGAAGCTTTCTTT. The chain links TRBV12-5 to TRBJ1-1, with D unclear. The CDR3 runs 13 residues. Germline V gene data show CDR1 as LGHNT and CDR2 as FRNRAP. The ends were cut back, 4 bases at V and 1 base at J, with 7 bases in the middle.

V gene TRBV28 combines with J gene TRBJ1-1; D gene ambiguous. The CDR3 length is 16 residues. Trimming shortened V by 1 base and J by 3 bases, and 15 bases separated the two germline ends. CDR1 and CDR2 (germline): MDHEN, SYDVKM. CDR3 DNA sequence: TGTGCCAGCAGTTTATATGGCGGCGGGAAGTACACTGAAGCTTTCTTT. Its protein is CASSLYGGGKYTEAFF.

This CDR3 reads CAISESAAPSYNEQFF. In nucleotides, the CDR3 is TGTGCCATCAGTGAGTCGGCAGCGCCCTCCTACAATGAGCAGTTCTTC. This chain links TRBV10-3 with TRBJ2-1; D is unresolved. CDR3 length: 16 residues. Looked up from germline, CDR1 is ENHRY and CDR2 is SYGVKD. V was cut by 0 bases and J by 0 bases, with 9 bases left in between.

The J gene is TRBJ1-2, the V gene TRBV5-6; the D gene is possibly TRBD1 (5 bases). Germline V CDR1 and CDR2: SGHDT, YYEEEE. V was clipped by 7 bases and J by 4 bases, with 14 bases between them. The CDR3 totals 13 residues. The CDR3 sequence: CASFPGTAYGYTF. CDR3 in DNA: TGTGCCAGCTTTCCCGGGACCGCCTATGGCTACACCTTC.

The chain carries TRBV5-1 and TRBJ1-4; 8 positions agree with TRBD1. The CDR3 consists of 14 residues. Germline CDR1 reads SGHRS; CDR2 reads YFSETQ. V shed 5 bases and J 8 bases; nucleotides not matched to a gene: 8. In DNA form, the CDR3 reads TGCGCCAGCAGAGCCGGGACAGGAGGAGAAAAACTGTTTTTT. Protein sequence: CASRAGTGGEKLFF. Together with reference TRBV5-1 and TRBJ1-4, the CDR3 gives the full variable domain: KAGVTQTPRYLIKTRGQQVTLSCSPISGHRSVSWYQQTPGQGLQFLFEYFSETQRNKGNFPGRFSGRQFSNSRSEMNVSTLELGDSALYLCASRAGTGGEKLFFGSGTQLSVL.

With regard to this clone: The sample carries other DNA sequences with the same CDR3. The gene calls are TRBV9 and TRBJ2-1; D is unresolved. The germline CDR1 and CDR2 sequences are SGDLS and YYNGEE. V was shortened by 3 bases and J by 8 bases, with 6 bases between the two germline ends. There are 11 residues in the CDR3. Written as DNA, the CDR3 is TGTGCCAGCAGCGCCGGCGATGAGCAGTTCTTC. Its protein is CASSAGDEQFF.

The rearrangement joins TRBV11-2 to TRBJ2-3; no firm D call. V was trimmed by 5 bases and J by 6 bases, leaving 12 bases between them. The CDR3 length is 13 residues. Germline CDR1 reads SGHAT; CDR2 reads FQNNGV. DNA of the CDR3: TGTGCCAGCAGCGTTGGGTTCCCCGATACGCAGTATTTT. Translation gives CASSVGFPDTQYF.

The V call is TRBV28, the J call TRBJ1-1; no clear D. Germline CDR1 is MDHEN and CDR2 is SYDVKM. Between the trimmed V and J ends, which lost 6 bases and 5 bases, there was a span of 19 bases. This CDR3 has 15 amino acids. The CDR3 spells CASRTSGLRETEAFF. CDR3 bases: TGTGCCAGCAGAACCTCGGGGTTAAGAGAGACTGAAGCTTTCTTT. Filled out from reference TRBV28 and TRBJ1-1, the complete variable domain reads DVKVTQSSRYLVKRTGEKVFLECVQDMDHENMFWYRQDPGLGLRLIYFSYDVKMKEKGDIPEGYSVSREKKERFSLILESASTNQTSMYLCASRTSGLRETEAFFGQGTRLTVV.

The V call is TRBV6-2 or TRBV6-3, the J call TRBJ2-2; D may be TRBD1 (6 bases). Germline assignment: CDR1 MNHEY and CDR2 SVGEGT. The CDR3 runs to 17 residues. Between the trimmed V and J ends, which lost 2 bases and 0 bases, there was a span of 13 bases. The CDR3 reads CASSYPRTGSNTGELFF. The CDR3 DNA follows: TGTGCCAGCAGTTACCCTCGAACAGGGTCGAACACCGGGGAGCTGTTTTTT.